This entry is about one T cell receptor (beta chain). Its recognized antigen is unknown. No base-level quality is on record; no much larger clone is a single base apart. Each collaborating institution followed its own protocols to collect whole blood in K2EDTA tubes. For TCRbeta analysis, collaborators shipped samples in one of three forms: frozen whole blood, isolated PBMCs, or DNA extracted from either of those sample types. TCRbeta CDR3 regions were amplified from genomic DNA by means of the immunoSEQ Assay, a bias-controlled multiplex PCR. The paper's data handling went like this. The number of nucleated cells in each sample was estimated from the amplification of reference gene primers within the assay. To quantify the absolute abundance of each unique TCRbeta CDR3 rearrangement, sequence reads were collapsed and filtered. For each sample, productive Simpson clonality was calculated as the square root of Simpson's diversity index over productive rearrangements. In TCRdb, the immuneACCESS table is reduced to in-frame sequences with V and J assigned. These tables do not hold every clone; where another copy was compared, an unresolved V gene accounts for under half, and the others remain unexplained. The V and J calls and clone size come from that table; D and trimming were worked out from the DNA. This sample is represented by tens of thousands of clones; 75% to 85% of them were singletons. The ten top clones hold roughly 6.7% of the sample.

The sample is drawn from a study of blood T cell repertoires in COVID-19 (dated by TCRdb to between 2020 and 2021). In the study overall: Samples from collaborators originated in the United States, Italy and Spain and spanned both the acute and convalescent phases of COVID-19. The prospective study material was composed of cDNA or gDNA derived from T cells, B-cell-depleted T cells, or PBMCs. Subjects who had been exposed to COVID-19, were actively infected with it, or had recovered from it provided the deeply sampled blood TCRbeta repertoires that made up the dataset. A freely available public database, intended as a resource for researchers studying the immune response to SARS-CoV-2, is where the repertoires were released. Samples were obtained from the ongoing ImmuneRACE study (first 160 participants) and from 950 to 1,500 subjects provided by 6 global collaborators. Nearly every sample came with metadata listing a de-identified subject ID, COVID-19 status, age in years and sex. HLA class I and class II types, where available, came from metadata supplied by the sample provider rather than from assay-based typing. Here is what the overall study found, with its caveats: The quantity of clinical and demographic metadata differed by source and by participant and was supplied without curation.

V lost 3 bases and J lost 1 base; the stretch between them is 7 bases long. For CDR1 and CDR2, the germline V gene (reference sequence) lists WNHNN and SYGVQD. The CDR3 numbers 14 residues from cysteine through phenylalanine. Solely the CDR3 DNA is kept, with 42 bases framed from the first base. Source material: peripheral blood. The sequence derives from a man aged 55 to 70 with acute or convalescent COVID-19. The rearranged segments are TRBV10-1 and TRBJ2-1; a weak D assignment points to TRBD2 (6 bases agree). The CDR3 loop reads CASSEGTSYNEQFF. The DNA sequence follows: TGCGCCAGCAGTGAAGGGACTTCCTACAATGAGCAGTTCTTC.